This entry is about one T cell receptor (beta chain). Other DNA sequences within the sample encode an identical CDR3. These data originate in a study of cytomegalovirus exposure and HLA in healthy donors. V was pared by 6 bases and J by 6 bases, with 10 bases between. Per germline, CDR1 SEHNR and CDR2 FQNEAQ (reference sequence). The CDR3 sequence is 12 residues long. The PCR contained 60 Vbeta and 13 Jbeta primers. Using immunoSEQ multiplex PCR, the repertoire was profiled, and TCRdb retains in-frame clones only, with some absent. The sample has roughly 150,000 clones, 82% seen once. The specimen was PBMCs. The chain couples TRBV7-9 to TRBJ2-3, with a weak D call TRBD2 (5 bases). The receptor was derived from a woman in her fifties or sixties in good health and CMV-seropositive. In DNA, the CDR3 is TGTGCCAGCAGTTTTACGGGGGATACGCAGTATTTT. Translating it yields CASSFTGDTQYF.